What follows describes a single T cell receptor (beta chain). The sample originates from a study of blood T cell repertoires in COVID-19. Background on the study: From T cells, B-cell-depleted T cells, or PBMCs came the material, which was cDNA or gDNA.

Clones were read by immunoSEQ multiplex PCR, and TCRdb kept only the in-frame ones, dropping some. The data contain 150,000 to 200,000 clones, about 85% of them seen just once; the ten biggest clones take up 25% to 30%. The sequence derives from a man aged 60-69 years with acute or convalescent COVID-19. What was sequenced was peripheral blood.

The CDR3 region has the DNA TGTGCCATCAGCCAAAAAGTACAGGGGGCAGAGACCCAGTACTTC. Translating it yields CAISQKVQGAETQYF. This chain connects TRBV10-3 to TRBJ2-5, with TRBD1 matching over 9 bases. CDR3 length: 15 amino acids. Losses at the gene ends were 6 bases for V and 4 bases for J; bases not matched to a gene: 9. Germline CDR1 ENHRY, CDR2 SYGVKD.